Included here is one TCR beta chain sequence, with context. Its antigen is not identified. Trimming at V came to 6 bases and at J to 5 bases, leaving 10 bases not matched to a gene. Germline CDR1 SGDLS, CDR2 YYNGEE. The length of the CDR3 is 15 residues. TCRdb keeps only in-frame clones here, not all; method: immunoSEQ multiplex PCR. This sample yields around 100,000 clones, of which 85% to 90% are seen a single time; 6.5% to 8% belongs to the top ten. These data are taken from a study of T cell responses to AZD1222 COVID-19 vaccine. Study outcomes and limitations: A rise in Spike-specific TCR breadth and depth followed two AZD1222 doses. Only a handful of AZD1222 recipients tested seropositive at baseline.

This specimen was peripheral blood, taken on day 0 of AZD1222 vaccination. The gene calls are TRBV9 and TRBJ2-1, with 8 bases that match TRBD2. This clonotype was sampled from an adult in good health. CDR3 amino acids: CASNRLSGTHNEQFF. The CDR3 DNA reads as TGTGCCAGCAACCGACTTAGCGGGACCCACAATGAGCAGTTCTTC.